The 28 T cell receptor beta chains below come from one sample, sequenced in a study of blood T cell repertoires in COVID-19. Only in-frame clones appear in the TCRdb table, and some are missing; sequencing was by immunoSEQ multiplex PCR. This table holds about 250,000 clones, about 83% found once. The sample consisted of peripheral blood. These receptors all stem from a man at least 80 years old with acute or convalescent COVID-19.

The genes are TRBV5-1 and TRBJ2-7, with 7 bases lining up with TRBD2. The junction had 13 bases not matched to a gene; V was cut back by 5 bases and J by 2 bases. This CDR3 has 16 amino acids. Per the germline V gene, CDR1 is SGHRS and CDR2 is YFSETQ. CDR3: CASRVSLASGTYEQYF. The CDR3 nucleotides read TGCGCCAGCAGGGTCAGTTTGGCTAGCGGAACCTACGAGCAGTACTTC. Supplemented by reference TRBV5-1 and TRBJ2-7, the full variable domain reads KAGVTQTPRYLIKTRGQQVTLSCSPISGHRSVSWYQQTPGQGLQFLFEYFSETQRNKGNFPGRFSGRQFSNSRSEMNVSTLELGDSALYLCASRVSLASGTYEQYFGPGTRLTVT.

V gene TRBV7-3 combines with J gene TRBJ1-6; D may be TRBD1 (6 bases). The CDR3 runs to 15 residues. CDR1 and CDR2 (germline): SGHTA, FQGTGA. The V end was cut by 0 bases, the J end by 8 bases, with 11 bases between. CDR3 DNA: TGTGCCAGCAGCTTAACGACAGGAGGTGATTCACCCCTCCACTTT. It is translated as CASSLTTGGDSPLHF.

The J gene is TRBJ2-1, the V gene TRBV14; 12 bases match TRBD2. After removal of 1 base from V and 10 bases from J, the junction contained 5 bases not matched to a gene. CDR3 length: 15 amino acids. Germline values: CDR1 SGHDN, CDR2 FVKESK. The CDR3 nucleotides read TGTGCCAGCAGCCAAGGACTAGCGGGAGTTCGGGAGCAGTTCTTC. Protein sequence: CASSQGLAGVREQFF.

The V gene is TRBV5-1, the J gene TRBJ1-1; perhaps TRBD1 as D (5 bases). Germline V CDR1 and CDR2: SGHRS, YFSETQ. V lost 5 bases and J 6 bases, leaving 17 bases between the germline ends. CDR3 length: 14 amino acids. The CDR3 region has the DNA TGCGCCAGCAGTTTAAACTGGGGGGGATCTGAAGCTTTCTTT. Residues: CASSLNWGGSEAFF. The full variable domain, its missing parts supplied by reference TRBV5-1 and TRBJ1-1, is KAGVTQTPRYLIKTRGQQVTLSCSPISGHRSVSWYQQTPGQGLQFLFEYFSETQRNKGNFPGRFSGRQFSNSRSEMNVSTLELGDSALYLCASSLNWGGSEAFFGQGTRLTVV.

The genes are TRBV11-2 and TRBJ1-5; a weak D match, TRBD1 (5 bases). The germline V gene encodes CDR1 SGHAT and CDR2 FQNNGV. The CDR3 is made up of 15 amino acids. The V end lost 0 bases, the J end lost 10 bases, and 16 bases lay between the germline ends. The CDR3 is CASSLEEGPAYPQHF. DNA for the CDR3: TGTGCCAGCAGCTTAGAGGAGGGGCCAGCGTATCCCCAGCATTTT. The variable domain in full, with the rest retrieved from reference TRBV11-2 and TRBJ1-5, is EAGVAQSPRYKIIEKRQSVAFWCNPISGHATLYWYQQILGQGPKLLIQFQNNGVVDDSQLPKDRFSAERLKGVDSTLKIQPAKLEDSAVYLCASSLEEGPAYPQHFGDGTRLSIL.

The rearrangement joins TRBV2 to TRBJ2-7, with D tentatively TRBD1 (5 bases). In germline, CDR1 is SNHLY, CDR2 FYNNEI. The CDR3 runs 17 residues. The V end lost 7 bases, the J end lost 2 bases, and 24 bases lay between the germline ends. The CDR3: CASNEGAPGRIPYEQYF. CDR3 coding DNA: TGTGCCAGCAACGAAGGGGCCCCAGGTCGCATCCCCTACGAGCAGTACTTC.

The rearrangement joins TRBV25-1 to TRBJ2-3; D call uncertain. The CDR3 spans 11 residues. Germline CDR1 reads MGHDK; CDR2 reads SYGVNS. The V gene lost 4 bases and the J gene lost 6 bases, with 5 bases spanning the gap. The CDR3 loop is CASSGADTQYF. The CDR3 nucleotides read TGTGCCAGCAGTGGAGCGGATACGCAGTATTTT.

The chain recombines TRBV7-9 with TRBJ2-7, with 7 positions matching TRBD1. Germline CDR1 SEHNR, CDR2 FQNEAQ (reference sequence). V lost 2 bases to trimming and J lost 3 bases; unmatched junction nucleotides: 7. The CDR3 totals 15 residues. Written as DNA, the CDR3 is TGTGCCAGCAGCTTAACCCGGGACAGCGGCTACGAGCAGTACTTC. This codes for CASSLTRDSGYEQYF.

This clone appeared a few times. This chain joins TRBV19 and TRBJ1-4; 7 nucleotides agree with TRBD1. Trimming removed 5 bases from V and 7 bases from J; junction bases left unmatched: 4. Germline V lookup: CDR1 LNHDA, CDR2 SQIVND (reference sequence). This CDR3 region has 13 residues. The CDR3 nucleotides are TGTGCCAGTAGTTCCTCAGGGGGTGAAAAACTGTTTTTT. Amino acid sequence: CASSSSGGEKLFF.

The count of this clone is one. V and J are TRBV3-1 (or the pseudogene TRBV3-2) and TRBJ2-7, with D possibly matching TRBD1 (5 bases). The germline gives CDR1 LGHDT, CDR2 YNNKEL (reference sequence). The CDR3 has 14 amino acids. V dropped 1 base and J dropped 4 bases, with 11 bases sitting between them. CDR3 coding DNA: TGTGCCAGCAGCCAAGGGACACCTTATTACGAGCAGTACTTC. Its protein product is CASSQGTPYYEQYF.

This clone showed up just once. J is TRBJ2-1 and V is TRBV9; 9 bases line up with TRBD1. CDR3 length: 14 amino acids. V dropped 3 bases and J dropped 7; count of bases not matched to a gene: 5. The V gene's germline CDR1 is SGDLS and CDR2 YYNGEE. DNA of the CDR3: TGTGCCAGCAGCGGTAGGGGGACAGGGAATGAGCAGTTCTTC. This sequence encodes CASSGRGTGNEQFF.

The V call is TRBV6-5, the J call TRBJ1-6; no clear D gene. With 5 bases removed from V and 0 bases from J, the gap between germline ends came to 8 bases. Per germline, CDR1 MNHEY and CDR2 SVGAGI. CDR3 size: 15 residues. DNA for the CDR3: TGTGCCAGCAGTCAGGATAGCTCCTATAATTCACCCCTCCACTTT. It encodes CASSQDSSYNSPLHF.

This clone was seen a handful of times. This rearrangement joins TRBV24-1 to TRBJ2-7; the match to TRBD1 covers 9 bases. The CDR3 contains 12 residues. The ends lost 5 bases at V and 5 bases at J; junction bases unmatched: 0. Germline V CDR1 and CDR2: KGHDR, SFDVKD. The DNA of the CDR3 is TGTGCCACCAGTGGGGACAGGGACGAGCAGTACTTC. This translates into CATSGDRDEQYF.

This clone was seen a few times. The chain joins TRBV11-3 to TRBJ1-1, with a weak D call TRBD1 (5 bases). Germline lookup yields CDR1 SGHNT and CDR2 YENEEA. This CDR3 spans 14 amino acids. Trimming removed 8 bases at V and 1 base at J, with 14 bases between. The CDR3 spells CASATAGPNTEAFF. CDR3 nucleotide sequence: TGTGCCAGCGCCACAGCAGGGCCGAACACTGAAGCTTTCTTT.

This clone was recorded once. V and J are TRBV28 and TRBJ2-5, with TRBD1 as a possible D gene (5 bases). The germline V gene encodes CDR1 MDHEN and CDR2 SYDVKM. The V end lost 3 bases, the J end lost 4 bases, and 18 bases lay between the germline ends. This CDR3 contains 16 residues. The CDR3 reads CASSFEPGAVGETQYF. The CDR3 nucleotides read TGTGCCAGCAGTTTCGAGCCTGGGGCAGTCGGAGAGACCCAGTACTTC.

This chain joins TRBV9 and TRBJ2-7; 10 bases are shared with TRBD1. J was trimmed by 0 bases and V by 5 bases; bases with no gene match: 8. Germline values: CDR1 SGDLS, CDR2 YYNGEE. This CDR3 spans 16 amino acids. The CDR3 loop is CASSAGTGASSYEQYF. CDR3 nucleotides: TGTGCCAGCAGTGCCGGGACAGGGGCTTCCTCCTACGAGCAGTACTTC.

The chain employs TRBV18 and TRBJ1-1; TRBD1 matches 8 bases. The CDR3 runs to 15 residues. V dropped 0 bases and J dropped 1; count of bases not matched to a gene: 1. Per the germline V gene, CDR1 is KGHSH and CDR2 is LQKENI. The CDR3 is CASSPPQGANTEAFF. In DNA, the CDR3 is TGTGCCAGCTCACCACCGCAGGGGGCGAACACTGAAGCTTTCTTT. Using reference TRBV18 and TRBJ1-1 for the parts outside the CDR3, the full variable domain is NAGVMQNPRHLVRRRGQEARLRCSPMKGHSHVYWYRQLPEEGLKFMVYLQKENIIDESGMPKERFSAEFPKEGPSILRIQQVVRGDSAAYFCASSPPQGANTEAFFGQGTRLTVV.

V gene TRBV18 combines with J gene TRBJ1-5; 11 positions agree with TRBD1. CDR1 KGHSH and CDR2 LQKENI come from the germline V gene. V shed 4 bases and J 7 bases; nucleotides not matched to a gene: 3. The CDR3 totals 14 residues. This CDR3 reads CASSLGQGGQPQHF. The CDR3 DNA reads TGTGCCAGCTCACTGGGACAGGGGGGGCAGCCCCAGCATTTT.

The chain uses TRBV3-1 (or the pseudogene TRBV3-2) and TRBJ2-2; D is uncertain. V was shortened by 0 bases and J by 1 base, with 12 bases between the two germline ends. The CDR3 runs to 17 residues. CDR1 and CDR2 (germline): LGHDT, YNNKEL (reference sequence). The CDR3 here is CASSQDRWSLNTGELFF. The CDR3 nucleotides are TGTGCCAGCAGCCAAGATCGGTGGTCCCTGAACACCGGGGAGCTGTTTTTT.

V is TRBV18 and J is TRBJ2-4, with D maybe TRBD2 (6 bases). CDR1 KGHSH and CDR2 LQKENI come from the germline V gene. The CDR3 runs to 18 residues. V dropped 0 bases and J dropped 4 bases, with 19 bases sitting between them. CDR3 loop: CASSPPGSSGLGKNIQYF. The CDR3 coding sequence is TGTGCCAGCTCACCACCGGGAAGTTCGGGACTGGGGAAAAACATTCAGTACTTC.

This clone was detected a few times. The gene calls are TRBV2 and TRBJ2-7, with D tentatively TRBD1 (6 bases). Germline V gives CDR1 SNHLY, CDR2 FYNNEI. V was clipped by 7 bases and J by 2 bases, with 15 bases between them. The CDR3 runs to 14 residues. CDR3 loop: CASMSKGVAYEQYF. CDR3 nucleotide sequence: TGTGCCAGCATGTCGAAGGGGGTAGCCTACGAGCAGTACTTC.

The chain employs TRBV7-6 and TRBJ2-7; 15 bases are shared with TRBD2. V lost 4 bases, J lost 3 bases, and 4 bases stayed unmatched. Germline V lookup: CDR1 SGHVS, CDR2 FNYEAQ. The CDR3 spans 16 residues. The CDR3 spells CASSSGLAGGLYEQYF. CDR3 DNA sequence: TGTGCCAGCAGCTCTGGACTAGCGGGGGGGCTCTACGAGCAGTACTTC.

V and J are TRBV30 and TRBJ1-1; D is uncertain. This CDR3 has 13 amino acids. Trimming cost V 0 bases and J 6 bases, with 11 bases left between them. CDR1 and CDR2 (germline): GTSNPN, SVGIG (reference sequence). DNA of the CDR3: TGTGCCTGGAGTGTTTACGGTACCTCTGAAGCTTTCTTT. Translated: CAWSVYGTSEAFF.

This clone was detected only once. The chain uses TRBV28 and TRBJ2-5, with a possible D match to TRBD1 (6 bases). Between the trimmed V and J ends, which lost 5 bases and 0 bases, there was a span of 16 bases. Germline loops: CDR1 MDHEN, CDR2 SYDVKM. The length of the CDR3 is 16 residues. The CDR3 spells CASSPVLAGDQETQYF. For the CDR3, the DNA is TGTGCCAGCAGTCCAGTTTTGGCAGGGGACCAAGAGACCCAGTACTTC.

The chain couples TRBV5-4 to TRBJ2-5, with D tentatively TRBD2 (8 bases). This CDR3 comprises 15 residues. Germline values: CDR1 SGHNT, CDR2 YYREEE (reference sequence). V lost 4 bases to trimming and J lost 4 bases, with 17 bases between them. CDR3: CASSQTGAGGETQYF. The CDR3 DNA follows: TGTGCCAGCAGCCAAACAGGGGCGGGGGGAGAGACCCAGTACTTC.

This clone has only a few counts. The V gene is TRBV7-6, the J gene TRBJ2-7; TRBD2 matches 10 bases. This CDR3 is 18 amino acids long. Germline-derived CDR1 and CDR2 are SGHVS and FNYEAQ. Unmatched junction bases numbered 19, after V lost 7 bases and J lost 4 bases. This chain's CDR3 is CASTSLPPASGSFYEQYF. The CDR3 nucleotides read TGTGCCAGCACCTCCCTCCCCCCGGCTAGCGGGAGTTTTTACGAGCAGTACTTC. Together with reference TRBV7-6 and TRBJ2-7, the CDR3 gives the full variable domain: GAGVSQSPRYKVTKRGQDVALRCDPISGHVSLYWYRQALGQGPEFLTYFNYEAQQDKSGLPNDRFSAERPEGSISTLTIQRTEQRDSAMYRCASTSLPPASGSFYEQYFGPGTRLTVT.

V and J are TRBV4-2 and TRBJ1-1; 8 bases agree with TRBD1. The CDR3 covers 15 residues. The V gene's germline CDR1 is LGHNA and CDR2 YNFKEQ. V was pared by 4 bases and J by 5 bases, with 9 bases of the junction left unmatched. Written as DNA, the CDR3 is TGTGCCAGCAGCCGAACGATGACAGGGGAAACTGAAGCTTTCTTT. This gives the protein CASSRTMTGETEAFF.

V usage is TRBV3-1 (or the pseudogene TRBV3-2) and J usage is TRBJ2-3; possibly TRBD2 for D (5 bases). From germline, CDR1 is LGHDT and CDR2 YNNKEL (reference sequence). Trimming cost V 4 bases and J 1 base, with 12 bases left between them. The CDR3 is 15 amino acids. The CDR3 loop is CASSRASSGTDTQYF. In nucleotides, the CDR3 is TGTGCCAGCAGCCGAGCTAGCTCCGGCACAGATACGCAGTATTTT.